Here is one TCR beta chain with its context. Its antigen is undetermined. Profiled with immunoSEQ multiplex PCR; TCRdb holds only in-frame clones, not every one. Of about 150,000 clones in the sample, 85% to 90% were seen once. The CDR3 covers 11 residues. This sample was included in a study of T cell responses to AZD1222 COVID-19 vaccine. Study-wide results and caveats: Sampled repertoires all dated from after the peak T cell response. The span of vaccine-associated CD4 TCRs extended across spike, with dominance at 160-218 and 743-854. AZD1222 recipients seropositive at baseline numbered only five to seven. Reports say nearly half of spike-specific TCRs go after unmutated variant regions.

This chain uses TRBV21-1 with TRBJ2-5; the table's D gene call, TRBD2, was not cross checked with the DNA. TRBV21-1 is marked as a pseudogene. This material consisted of peripheral blood, taken on day 0 of MenACWY control vaccination. This sequence was found in an adult in good health. The CDR3 DNA reads as TGTGCCAGCAGCAAAGCGCGGGACTGGGACTTC. Translated: CASSKARDWDF.